This T cell receptor beta chain was sequenced for a study of blood T cell repertoires in COVID-19 (dated by TCRdb to 2020 to 2022). Turning to the overall study: Samples covering the acute and convalescent phases of COVID-19 were provided by collaborators in the United States, Italy and Spain. The prospective study material was composed of cDNA or gDNA derived from T cells, B-cell-depleted T cells, or PBMCs. Samples came from the ongoing ImmuneRACE study (first 160 participants) plus 1,254 subjects from 6 global collaborators. Deeply sampled blood TCRbeta repertoires from subjects exposed to, actively infected with, or recovered from COVID-19 were included in the dataset. The repertoires were released in a freely available public database intended as a resource for research on the immune response to SARS-CoV-2. A de-identified subject ID, COVID-19 status, age in years and sex were almost always included in the sample metadata. Where HLA class I and class II types were available, the types were taken from metadata supplied by the sample provider, not from assay-based typing.

CDR1 and CDR2 were assigned from the germline V gene as SNHLY and FYNNEI. The CDR3 runs 12 amino acids, cysteine and phenylalanine included. CDR3 DNA only is kept here, 36 bases in frame from base 1. A second Seattle source provided samples from volunteer blood donors who had recovered from COVID-19. The collaborating institutions used their own protocols to collect whole blood in K2EDTA tubes. For TCRbeta analysis, collaborators shipped samples in one of three forms: frozen whole blood, isolated PBMCs, or DNA extracted from either of those sample types. TCRbeta CDR3 regions were amplified from genomic DNA by means of the immunoSEQ Assay, a bias-controlled multiplex PCR. The published analysis was carried out like this. The number of nucleated cells in each sample was estimated from the amplification of reference gene primers within the assay. To quantify the absolute abundance of each unique TCRbeta CDR3 rearrangement, sequence reads were collapsed and filtered. For each sample, productive Simpson clonality was calculated by taking the square root of Simpson's diversity index across productive rearrangements. TCRdb took this table from immuneACCESS and kept in-frame rearrangements with V and J called. Such tables lack part of the clones; where checked against another copy, unresolved V genes explain under half of the gap, and the rest is unexplained. The V and J calls and the clone size are those of that table, but D and trimming were determined from the DNA. The sample includes some 300,000 clones, with around 88% observed a single time. The top ten clonotypes cover over 6% of the sample.

Of note for this clone: The antigen this receptor binds is unknown. Mismatch with germline at one junction end may stem from a read error.

Results and caveats for the whole study, not just this receptor: The amount of clinical and demographic metadata varied by source and participant and was provided uncurated.

The specimen was peripheral blood. The clonotype originates from a woman aged 30 to 39 who had recovered from COVID-19. The V and J segments used are TRBV2 and TRBJ2-4, with 10 bases in between that match TRBD2. The DNA reads TGTGCCAGCGGAGTAGCGGGGGGTTTGTCGGACTTC. It translates as CASGVAGGLSDF.